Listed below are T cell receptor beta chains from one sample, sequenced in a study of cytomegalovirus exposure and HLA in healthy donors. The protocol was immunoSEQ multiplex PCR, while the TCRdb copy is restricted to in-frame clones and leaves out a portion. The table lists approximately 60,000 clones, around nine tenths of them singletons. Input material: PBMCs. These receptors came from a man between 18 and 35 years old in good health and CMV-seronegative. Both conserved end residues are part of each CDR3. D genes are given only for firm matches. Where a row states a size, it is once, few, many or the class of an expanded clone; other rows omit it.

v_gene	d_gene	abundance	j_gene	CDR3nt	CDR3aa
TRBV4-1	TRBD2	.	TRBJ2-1	TGCGCCAGCAGCCAAACGGTTCTACTAGCGGGAGCCCGCCGTGGGGACAATGAGCAGTTCTTC	CASSQTVLLAGARRGDNEQFF
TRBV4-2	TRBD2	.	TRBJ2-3	TGTGCCAGCGATAGCGGGGACACAGATACGCAGTATTTT	CASDSGDTDTQYF
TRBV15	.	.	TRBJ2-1	TGTGCCACCAGCGCACGACCACTCGACAGCTCCTACAATGAGCAGTTCTTC	CATSARPLDSSYNEQFF
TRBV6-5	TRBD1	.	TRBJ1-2	TGTGCCAGCAATATAGGGCAGGGGGCTGCTGGCTACACCTTC	CASNIGQGAAGYTF
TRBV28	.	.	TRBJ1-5	TGTGCCAGCAGCACAGCTAGCAATCAGCCCCAGCATTTT	CASSTASNQPQHF
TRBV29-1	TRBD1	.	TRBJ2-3	TGCAGTTACAGGGGGTCCGTACCAGATACGCAGTATTTT	CSYRGSVPDTQYF
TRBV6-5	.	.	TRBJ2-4	TGTGCCAGCAGTTCCGGACAGACCCTAGCCAAAAACATTCAGTACTTC	CASSSGQTLAKNIQYF
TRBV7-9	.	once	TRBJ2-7	TGTGCCAGCAGCTTACCCCCTTCCTACGAGCAGTACTTC	CASSLPPSYEQYF
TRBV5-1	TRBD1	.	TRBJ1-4	TGCGCCAGCAGCTGGCGGACAGGGGAAAAACTGTTTTTT	CASSWRTGEKLFF
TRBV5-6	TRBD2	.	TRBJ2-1	TGTGCCAGCAGCTTGACGACTAGCACGTACAATGAGCAGTTCTTC	CASSLTTSTYNEQFF